Each of the 18 T cell receptor beta chains below was sequenced from the same sample in a study of identical twins. TCRdb called the 5' RACE reads again in MiXCR, with one record for every CDR3 protein. The table shows approximately 600,000 distinct CDR3 sequences, with over 8.5% occurring only once. These data are also associated with another study on yellow fever vaccine responses in identical twins.

The sample was PBMCs. These receptors all stem from a woman under 30 in good health.

In this sample, this clonotype turned up many times. The rearrangement links TRBV12-3 or TRBV12-4 to TRBJ2-7; 8 positions agree with TRBD2. The CDR3 consists of 14 residues. The trim removed 3 bases at V and 4 bases at J, leaving 5 bases unmatched. The CDR3 bases are TGTGCCAGCAGTTTTAGCGGGATCGGGTACGAGCAGTACTTC. Translated, it gives CASSFSGIGYEQYF.

The V call is TRBV12-3 or TRBV12-4, the J call TRBJ2-7; D is possibly TRBD2 (6 bases). The CDR3 sequence is 14 residues long. V lost 3 bases and J lost 3, with 12 bases in between. The CDR3 region has the DNA TGTGCCAGCAGTTTCACCGTGGGGGGCTACGAGCAGTACTTC. It encodes CASSFTVGGYEQYF.

This clonotype has a handful of counts. The rearrangement joins TRBV20-1 to TRBJ2-1; D is uncertain. Between the trimmed V and J ends, which lost 2 bases and 7 bases, there was a span of 12 bases. This CDR3 spans 13 amino acids. The germline gives CDR1 DFQATT, CDR2 SNEGSKA (reference sequence). Written as DNA, the CDR3 is TGCAGTGCTAGAACAAGACTTGGTAATGAGCAGTTCTTC. Amino acids: CSARTRLGNEQFF.

This rearrangement joins TRBV6-5 to TRBJ2-5; TRBD2 agrees at 14 bases. Germline V gene lookup returns CDR1 MNHEY and CDR2 SVGAGI. The CDR3 totals 15 residues. J lost 4 bases, V lost 2 bases, and 0 bases had no gene match. CDR3 amino acids: CASSYGTSGRETQYF. As DNA, the CDR3 is TGTGCCAGCAGTTACGGGACTAGCGGGAGAGAGACCCAGTACTTC.

The gene calls are TRBV20-1 and TRBJ2-1, with D uncertain. This CDR3 region has 13 residues. V lost 6 bases and J lost 3, with 12 bases in between. Per the germline V gene, CDR1 is DFQATT and CDR2 is SNEGSKA (reference sequence). The CDR3 here is CSATTRNYNEQFF. As DNA, the CDR3 is TGCAGTGCGACCACCCGAAACTACAATGAGCAGTTCTTC.

The J gene is TRBJ2-6, the V gene TRBV4-1, with TRBD2 matching over 11 bases. The CDR3 sequence is 23 residues long. CDR1 and CDR2 from the germline V gene are MGHRA and YSYEKL. The trim removed 1 base at V and 4 bases at J, leaving 21 bases unmatched. CDR3 residues: CASSQVRLNAVSGRAGGANVLTF. The CDR3 bases are TGCGCCAGCAGCCAAGTCCGGTTGAATGCGGTTAGCGGGAGGGCCGGGGGGGCCAACGTCCTGACTTTC.

The chain couples TRBV6-1 to TRBJ2-1; TRBD1 matches 10 bases. CDR1 is MNHNS and CDR2 is SASEGT in the germline V gene. The CDR3 consists of 17 residues. The ends lost 6 bases at V and 4 bases at J; junction bases unmatched: 12. The CDR3 bases are TGTGCCAGCAGACCTAGGACAGGGGGACCTCTTTACAATGAGCAGTTCTTC. Encoded protein: CASRPRTGGPLYNEQFF.

The V call is TRBV20-1, the J call TRBJ2-7, with D possibly TRBD2 on 7 matching bases. CDR1 is DFQATT, CDR2 SNEGSKA, per germline (reference sequence). V was shortened by 3 bases and J by 6 bases, with 9 bases between the two germline ends. The CDR3 runs to 11 residues. CDR3 region: CSARRGGEQYF. The CDR3 region has the DNA TGCAGTGCTAGGAGGGGGGGCGAGCAGTACTTC.

This sequence joins TRBV4-3 and TRBJ1-2; 10 bases agree with TRBD1. CDR3 length equals 17 residues. V lost 3 bases to trimming and J lost 5 bases; unmatched junction nucleotides: 12. Germline V gives CDR1 LGHNA, CDR2 YSLEER. CDR3 in amino acids: CASSQDAAGTGDYGYTF. Here the CDR3 DNA reads TGCGCCAGCAGCCAGGACGCTGCCGGGACAGGGGATTATGGCTACACCTTC.

A single count supports this clonotype. The V gene is TRBV6-2 or TRBV6-3, the J gene TRBJ2-4, with D hard to call. The CDR3 consists of 12 residues. The germline CDR1 and CDR2 sequences are MNHEY and SVGEGT. The V end was cut by 6 bases, the J end by 7 bases, with 10 bases between. The CDR3 DNA is TGTGCCAGCAGCATAGGAGTCAACATTCAGTACTTC. Its translation is CASSIGVNIQYF.

The table lists this clonotype with many counts. V and J are TRBV12-3 or TRBV12-4 and TRBJ1-5, with 10 bases that match TRBD1. CDR3 size: 15 residues. V was pared by 7 bases and J by 2 bases, with 5 bases of the junction left unmatched. The CDR3 is CASTLTGGGNQPQHF. CDR3 DNA: TGTGCCAGCACGCTGACAGGGGGCGGCAATCAGCCCCAGCATTTT.

This sequence joins TRBV7-9 and TRBJ2-5; D is perhaps TRBD2 (6 bases). The ends were cut back, 7 bases at V and 4 bases at J, with 16 bases in the middle. Germline V gene sequence: CDR1 SEHNR, CDR2 FQNEAQ (reference sequence). This CDR3 spans 14 amino acids. This CDR3 reads CASITHVGGETQYF. In DNA, the CDR3 is TGTGCCAGCATCACCCACGTGGGGGGAGAGACCCAGTACTTC.

This clonotype was seen many times. V is TRBV7-9 and J is TRBJ2-1; TRBD1 aligns across 7 bases. Trimming cost V 5 bases and J 1 base; bases outside gene matches: 5. Germline CDR1 is SEHNR and CDR2 is FQNEAQ (reference sequence). This CDR3 is 15 amino acids long. The CDR3 sequence is CASSDRDSSYNEQFF. The CDR3 coding sequence is TGTGCCAGCAGCGACCGGGACAGTTCCTACAATGAGCAGTTCTTC.

As regards this clonotype: A much more abundant neighbour one base away suggests this may be a read error. This chain links TRBV11-2 with TRBJ2-5, with 11 bases matching TRBD2. V trimming: 4 bases; J trimming: 2 bases; junction bases outside the gene matches: 6. CDR1 SGHAT and CDR2 FQNNGV come from the germline V gene. This CDR3 has 16 amino acids. CDR3 sequence reads: CASSSFTSGGQETQYF. CDR3 coding DNA: TGTGCCAGCAGCTCCTTCACTAGCGGGGGACAAGAGACCCAGTACTTC.

Only a few counts were recorded for this clonotype. The V and J genes are TRBV7-3 and TRBJ2-5; D may be TRBD1 (6 bases). From germline, CDR1 is SGHTA and CDR2 FQGTGA. This CDR3 is 14 amino acids long. With 2 bases removed from V and 4 bases from J, the gap between germline ends came to 11 bases. CDR3 nucleotides: TGTGCCAGCAGCTTAGGTTTACAGGGAGAGACCCAGTACTTC. This encodes CASSLGLQGETQYF. The entire variable domain, with the rest obtained from reference TRBV7-3 and TRBJ2-5, is as follows: GAGVSQTPSNKVTEKGKYVELRCDPISGHTALYWYRQSLGQGPEFLIYFQGTGAADDSGLPNDRFFAVRPEGSVSTLKIQRTERGDSAVYLCASSLGLQGETQYFGPGTRLLVL.

There are a few counts of this clonotype. This sequence joins TRBV11-2 and TRBJ2-3; D is uncertain. The CDR3 is 17 residues long. Trimming cost V 2 bases and J 0 bases, with 15 bases left between them. Germline-derived CDR1 and CDR2 are SGHAT and FQNNGV. CDR3 DNA: TGTGCCAGCAGCTTAATCTCCCTATTTCCTAGCACAGATACGCAGTATTTT. Translated, it gives CASSLISLFPSTDTQYF.

The gene calls are TRBV7-6 and TRBJ2-7; a possible D gene is TRBD1 (5 bases). The CDR3 is 14 residues long. From germline, CDR1 is SGHVS and CDR2 FNYEAQ. V was trimmed by 0 bases and J by 6 bases, leaving 12 bases between them. In DNA, the CDR3 is TGTGCCAGCAGCTTAGCGCTCAGGGCACGCGAGCAGTACTTC. Translating it yields CASSLALRAREQYF.

This clonotype was recorded many times. The chain has TRBV7-9 and TRBJ2-2; 8 nucleotides align to TRBD2. With 0 bases clipped from V and 7 bases from J, the junction kept 4 bases outside the gene matches. Germline CDR1 reads SEHNR; CDR2 reads FQNEAQ (reference sequence). CDR3 length: 15 residues. The CDR3 nucleotides are TGTGCCAGCAGCTTAGCGGGACTAGAGGTCGGGGAGCTGTTTTTT. It is translated as CASSLAGLEVGELFF.